This T cell receptor beta chain was sequenced during a study of OX40 agonist ivuxolimab in advanced cancers. Broader study findings: Patients who responded partially at 0.1-3.0 mg/kg showed clonal expansion ranking among the lowest. Doses of 0.1 to 3.0 mg/kg were accompanied by clonal expansion of CD4+ and CD8+ blood T cells by week 6.

Blood got drawn at baseline, again on cycle 4 day 1, and then on cycle 7 day 1. There are 14 residues in the CDR3. The germline gives CDR1 SGHRS, CDR2 YFSETQ. V trimming: 0 bases; J trimming: 5 bases; junction bases outside the gene matches: 4. A remark on this clone: What it recognizes is unknown.

Repertoires were generated with immunoSEQ multiplex PCR, while TCRdb's copy carries only in-frame clones and drops some. The table records 70,000 or so clones, more than 80% of them present only once. The source was CD4+ or CD8+ T cells sorted from blood, collected in a trial of the OX40 agonist ivuxolimab. V and J are TRBV5-1 and TRBJ2-5; 7 nucleotides match TRBD1. The TCR was taken from an adult with an advanced solid tumor such as melanoma, head and neck, liver or kidney cancer. As DNA, the CDR3 is TGCGCCAGCAGCTTGGACAGGGGCGGCGAGACCCAGTACTTC. Amino acids: CASSLDRGGETQYF.